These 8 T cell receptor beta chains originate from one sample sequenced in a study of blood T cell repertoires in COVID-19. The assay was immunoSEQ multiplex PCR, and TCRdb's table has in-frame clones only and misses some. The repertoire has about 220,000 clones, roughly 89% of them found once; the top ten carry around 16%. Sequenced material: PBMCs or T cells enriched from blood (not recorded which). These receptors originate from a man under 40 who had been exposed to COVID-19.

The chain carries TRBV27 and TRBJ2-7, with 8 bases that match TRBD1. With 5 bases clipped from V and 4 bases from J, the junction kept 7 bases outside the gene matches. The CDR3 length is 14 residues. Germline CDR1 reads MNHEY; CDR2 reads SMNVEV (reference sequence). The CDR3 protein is CASSLGTGWYEQYF. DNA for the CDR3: TGTGCCAGCAGTCTCGGGACAGGTTGGTACGAGCAGTACTTC.

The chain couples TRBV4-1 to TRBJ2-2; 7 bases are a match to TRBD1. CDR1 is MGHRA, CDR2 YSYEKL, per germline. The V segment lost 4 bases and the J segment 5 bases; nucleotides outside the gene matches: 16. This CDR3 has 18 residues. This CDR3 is CASSRRRTGGTVTGELFF. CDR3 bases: TGCGCCAGCAGCCGAAGACGGACAGGCGGCACAGTTACCGGGGAGCTGTTTTTT.

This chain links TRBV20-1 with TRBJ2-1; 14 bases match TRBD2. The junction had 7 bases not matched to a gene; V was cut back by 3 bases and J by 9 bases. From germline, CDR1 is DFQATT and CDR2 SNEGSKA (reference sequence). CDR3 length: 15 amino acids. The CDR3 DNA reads TGCAGTGCTAGTCGCCGACTAGCGGGGGGGCTTGAGCAGTTCTTC. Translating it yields CSASRRLAGGLEQFF.

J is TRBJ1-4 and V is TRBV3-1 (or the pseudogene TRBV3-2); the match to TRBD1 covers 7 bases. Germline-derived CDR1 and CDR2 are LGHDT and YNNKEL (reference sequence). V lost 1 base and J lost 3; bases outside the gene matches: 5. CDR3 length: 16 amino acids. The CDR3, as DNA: TGTGCCAGCAGCCAAGTTAGGGGGCGGGCTAATGAAAAACTGTTTTTT. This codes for CASSQVRGRANEKLFF.

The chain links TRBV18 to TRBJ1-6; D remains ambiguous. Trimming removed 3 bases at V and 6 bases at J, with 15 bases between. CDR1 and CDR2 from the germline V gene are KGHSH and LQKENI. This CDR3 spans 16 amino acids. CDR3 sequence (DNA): TGTGCCAGCTCACCGGTCTCGGGATCCGGTAATTCACCCCTCCACTTT. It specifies CASSPVSGSGNSPLHF. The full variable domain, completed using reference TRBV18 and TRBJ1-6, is NAGVMQNPRHLVRRRGQEARLRCSPMKGHSHVYWYRQLPEEGLKFMVYLQKENIIDESGMPKERFSAEFPKEGPSILRIQQVVRGDSAAYFCASSPVSGSGNSPLHFGNGTRLTVT.

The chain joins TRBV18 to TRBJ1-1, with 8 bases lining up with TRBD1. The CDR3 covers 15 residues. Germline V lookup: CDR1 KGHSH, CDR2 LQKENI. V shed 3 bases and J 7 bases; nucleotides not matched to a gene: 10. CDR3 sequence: CASSPTAGQGSEAFF. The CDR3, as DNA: TGTGCCAGCTCACCGACTGCAGGACAGGGTAGTGAAGCTTTCTTT.

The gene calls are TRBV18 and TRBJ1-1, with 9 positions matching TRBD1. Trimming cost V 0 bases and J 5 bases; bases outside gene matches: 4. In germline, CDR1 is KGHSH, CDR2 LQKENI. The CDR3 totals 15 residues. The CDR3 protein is CASSPPGTGRTEAFF. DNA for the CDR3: TGTGCCAGCTCACCACCTGGGACAGGGAGGACTGAAGCTTTCTTT.

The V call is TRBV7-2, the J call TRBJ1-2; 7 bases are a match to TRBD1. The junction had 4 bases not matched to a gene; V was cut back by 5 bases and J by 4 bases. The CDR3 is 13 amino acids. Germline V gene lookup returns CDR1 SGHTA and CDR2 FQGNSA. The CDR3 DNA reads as TGTGCCAGCAGCCAGGGACAGATCTATGGCTACACCTTC. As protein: CASSQGQIYGYTF.